This T cell receptor (beta chain) comes out of a study of neoadjuvant anti-PD-1 for oral cavity cancer. Repertoires were generated with immunoSEQ multiplex PCR, while TCRdb's copy carries only in-frame clones and drops some. The sample records roughly 15,000 clones, roughly 77% being singletons. The CDR3 runs to 15 residues. Trimming shortened V by 1 base and J by 0 bases, and 9 bases separated the two germline ends. The germline CDR1 and CDR2 sequences are SGHVS and FQNEAQ. Time point: after neoadjuvant nivolumab, at surgical resection. The chain carries TRBV7-8 and TRBJ1-1; D is undetermined. Source: PBMCs, taken after nivolumab (anti-PD-1) treatment. The TCR comes from a person between 35 and 79 years old with oral cavity squamous cell carcinoma. The CDR3 DNA reads TGTGCCAGCAGCTTAGAGCCGGGAGTGAACACTGAAGCTTTCTTT. Its translation: CASSLEPGVNTEAFF.